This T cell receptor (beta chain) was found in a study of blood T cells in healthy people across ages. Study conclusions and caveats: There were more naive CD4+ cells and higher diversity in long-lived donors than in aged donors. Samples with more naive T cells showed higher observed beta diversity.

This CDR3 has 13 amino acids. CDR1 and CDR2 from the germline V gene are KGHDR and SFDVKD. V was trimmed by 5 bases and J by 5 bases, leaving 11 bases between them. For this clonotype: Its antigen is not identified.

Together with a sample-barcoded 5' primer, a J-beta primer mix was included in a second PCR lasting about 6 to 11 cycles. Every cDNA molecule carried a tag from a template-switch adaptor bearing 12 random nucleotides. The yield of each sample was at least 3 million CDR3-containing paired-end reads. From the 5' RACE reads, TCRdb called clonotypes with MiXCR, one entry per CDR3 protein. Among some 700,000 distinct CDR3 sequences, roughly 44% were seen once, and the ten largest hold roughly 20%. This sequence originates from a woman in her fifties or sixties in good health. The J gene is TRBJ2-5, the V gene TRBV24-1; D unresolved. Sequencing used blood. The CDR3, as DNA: TGTGCCACCAGTGGCGGAGCTCTGGAGACCCAGTACTTC. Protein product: CATSGGALETQYF.